This record looks at one T cell receptor beta chain sequence and its context. These data belong to a study of monozygotic twins with inflammatory bowel disease. The CDR3 is made up of 12 amino acids. Germline CDR1 reads SQVTM; CDR2 reads ANQGSEA. Eight separate reactions per sample served to make cDNA. TCRdb reprocessed the 5' RACE reads and keeps a single row for each CDR3 protein, giving no DNA. The sample's table shows approximately 330,000 distinct CDR3 sequences. This TCR derives from a human donor with ulcerative colitis or Crohn's disease, or a healthy co-twin of an affected twin (not recorded which). Sequencing was performed on blood. The chain has TRBV29-1 and TRBJ1-1; TCRdb lists TRBD1, though no DNA is available to test this call. The CDR3: CSVNRVSSEAFF.